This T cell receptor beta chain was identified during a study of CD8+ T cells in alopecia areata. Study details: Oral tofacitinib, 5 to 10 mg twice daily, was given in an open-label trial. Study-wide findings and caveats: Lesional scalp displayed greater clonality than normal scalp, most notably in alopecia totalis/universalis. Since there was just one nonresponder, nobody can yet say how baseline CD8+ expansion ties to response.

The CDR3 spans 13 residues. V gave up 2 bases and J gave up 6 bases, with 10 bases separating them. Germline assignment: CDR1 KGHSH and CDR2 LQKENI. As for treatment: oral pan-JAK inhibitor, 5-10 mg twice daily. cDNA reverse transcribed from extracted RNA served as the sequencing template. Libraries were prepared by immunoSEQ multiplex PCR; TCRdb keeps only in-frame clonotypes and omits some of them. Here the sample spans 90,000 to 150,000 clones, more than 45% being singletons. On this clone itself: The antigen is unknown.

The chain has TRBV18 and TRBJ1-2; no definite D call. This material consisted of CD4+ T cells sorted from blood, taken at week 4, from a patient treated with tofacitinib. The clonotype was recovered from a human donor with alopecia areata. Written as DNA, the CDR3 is TGTGCCAGCTCACCAACTCTGAGGGATGGCTACACCTTC. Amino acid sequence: CASSPTLRDGYTF.